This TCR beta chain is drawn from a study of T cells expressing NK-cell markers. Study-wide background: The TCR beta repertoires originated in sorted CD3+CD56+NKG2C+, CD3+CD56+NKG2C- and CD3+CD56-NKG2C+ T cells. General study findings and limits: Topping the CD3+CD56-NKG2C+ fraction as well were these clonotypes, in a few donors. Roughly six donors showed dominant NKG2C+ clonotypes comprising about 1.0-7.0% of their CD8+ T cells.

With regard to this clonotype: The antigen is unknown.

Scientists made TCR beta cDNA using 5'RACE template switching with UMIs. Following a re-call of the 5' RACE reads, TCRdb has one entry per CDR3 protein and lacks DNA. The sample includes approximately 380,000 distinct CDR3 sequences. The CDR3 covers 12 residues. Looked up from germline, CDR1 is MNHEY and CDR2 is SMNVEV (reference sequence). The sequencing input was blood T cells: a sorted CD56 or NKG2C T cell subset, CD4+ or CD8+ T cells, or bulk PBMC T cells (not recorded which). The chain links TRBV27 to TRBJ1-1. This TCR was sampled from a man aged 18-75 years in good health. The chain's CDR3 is CASGGLNTEAFF.